This entry describes one TCR beta chain. This clone's antigen is unknown. Base qualities are not at hand, and no much larger clone is one base apart. In Seattle, one collaborating source enrolled patients while the infection was active and tracked those patients longitudinally over the course of disease. Whole blood was collected in K2EDTA tubes by collaborating institutions according to the institutions' own protocols. For TCRbeta analysis, collaborators shipped samples as frozen whole blood, isolated PBMCs, or DNA extracted from either of those sample types. The immunoSEQ Assay, a bias-controlled multiplex PCR, was used to amplify TCRbeta CDR3 regions from genomic DNA. Turning to the authors' computational methods: Nucleated cell counts per sample were estimated from amplification of reference gene primers within the assay. To quantify the absolute abundance of each unique TCRbeta CDR3 rearrangement, sequence reads were collapsed and filtered. For each sample, productive Simpson clonality was calculated as the square root of Simpson's diversity index across productive rearrangements. TCRdb took over this immuneACCESS table, retaining in-frame rearrangements with V and J assigned. Such tables are incomplete; in checked studies, under half of the missing clones stem from an unresolved V gene, and the remainder is unexplained. The DNA gave D and trimming, while V, J and clone size come from that table. A total of tens of thousands of clones appear in this sample, about 91% of them only once. About 3.6% of the sample goes to the ten largest clones.

Trimming costs V 2 bases and J 1 base, and their ends lie 8 bases apart. The germline V gene supplies CDR1 MGHRA and CDR2 YSYEKL. From its cysteine to its phenylalanine, the CDR3 spans 14 amino acids. Only the CDR3 part of the read is kept: 42 bases, read in frame from the first base. These data originate in a study of blood T cell repertoires in COVID-19 (dated by TCRdb to the early 2020s). Broadly, across the study: Samples from collaborators originated in the United States, Italy and Spain and spanned both the acute and convalescent phases of COVID-19. The prospective study material was composed of cDNA or gDNA derived from T cells, B-cell-depleted T cells, or PBMCs. Subjects who had been exposed to COVID-19, were actively infected with it, or had recovered from it provided the deeply sampled blood TCRbeta repertoires that made up the dataset. A freely available public database, intended as a resource for researchers studying the immune response to SARS-CoV-2, is where the repertoires were released. Samples came from the ongoing ImmuneRACE study (first 160 participants) plus 1,254 subjects from 6 global collaborators. A de-identified subject ID, COVID-19 status, age in years and sex were almost always included in the sample metadata. HLA class I and class II types, where available, came from metadata supplied by the sample provider rather than from assay-based typing. Results and caveats for the whole study, not just this receptor: Clinical and demographic metadata were provided uncurated, with the amount varying by source and participant.

The sample taken for sequencing was peripheral blood. Recombination connected TRBV4-1 to TRBJ2-5; TRBD2 is perhaps the D gene, given 6 matching bases. This sequence was found in a man aged 40-55 years with COVID-19, enrolled during active disease. Here the CDR3 is given as CASSQTSSQETQYF. The DNA reads TGCGCCAGCAGCCAAACTAGCTCCCAAGAGACCCAGTACTTC.